This TCR beta chain was sequenced during a study of shared clonotypes between healthy human individuals. The overall study: In total, the donors were a couple of women and a few men aged 18 to 49. Findings of the study overall: Generation probability values for non-shared clonotypes were lower than those for clonotypes shared by all four donors. It was only blood that was sampled, and tissue repertoires likely differ. The sharing of 4.5% to 5.5% of naive CD4 clonotypes was seen across a few donors.

The CDR3 covers 16 residues. In germline, CDR1 is MNHEY, CDR2 SMNVEV (reference sequence). Method: immunoSEQ multiplex PCR; TCRdb's copy keeps in-frame clones and lacks some. The sample records around 1.6 million clones, approximately 98% being singletons. Regarding this clone: No antigen is known for it.

Specimen: naive CD4+ T cells sorted from blood. Specified subset: CD45RA+ positively selected. The TCR was taken from a man younger than 45 in good health. The chain recombines TRBV27 with TRBJ1-1, with D perhaps matching TRBD1 (6 bases). CDR3 nucleotides: TGTGTAACCAACCCGAGGGCAGGGGCCGGATACACTGAAGCTTTCTTT. Its protein is CVTNPRAGAGYTEAFF.